This T cell receptor (beta chain) was profiled in a study of T cell responses to AZD1222 COVID-19 vaccine. Across the study: It was second doses at about 4 or about 12 weeks that were pooled.

Study results and limitations: CD4 TCRs associated with vaccination spanned spike, dominating at 160-218 and 743-854. Spike-specific TCR depth and breadth grew after two AZD1222 doses. Clonal diversity was possibly underestimated, and white British individuals and females predominated among donors.

Repertoires were generated with immunoSEQ multiplex PCR, while TCRdb's copy carries only in-frame clones and drops some. The sample contains 160,000 or so clones, roughly 90% of which appear only once. About this clone itself: The target antigen is unknown.

The sample here was peripheral blood, taken on day 0 of AZD1222 vaccination. This clonotype was obtained from an adult in good health.

CDR3 sequence (DNA): TGTGCCAGCAGTTCCGGGACTAGCGGCTACAATGAGCAGTTCTTC. It is translated as CASSSGTSGYNEQFF. The V gene is TRBV27, the J gene TRBJ2-1, with TRBD2 matching 11 bases. The ends lost 4 bases at V and 3 bases at J; junction bases unmatched: 2. CDR3 size: 15 residues. Germline V gives CDR1 MNHEY, CDR2 SMNVEV (reference sequence).